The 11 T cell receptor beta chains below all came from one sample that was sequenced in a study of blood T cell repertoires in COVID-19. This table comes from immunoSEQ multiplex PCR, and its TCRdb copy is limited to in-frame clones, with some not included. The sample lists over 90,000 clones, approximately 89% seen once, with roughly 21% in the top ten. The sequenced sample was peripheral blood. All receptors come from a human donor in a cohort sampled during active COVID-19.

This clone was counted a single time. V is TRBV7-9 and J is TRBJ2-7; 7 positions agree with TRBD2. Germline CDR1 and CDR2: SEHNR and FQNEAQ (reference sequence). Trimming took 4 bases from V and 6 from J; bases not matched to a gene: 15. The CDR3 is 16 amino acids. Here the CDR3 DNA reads TGTGCCAGCAGCTCCCTTTCGAGGGGAGGGAGTCCCGAGCAGTACTTC. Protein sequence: CASSSLSRGGSPEQYF.

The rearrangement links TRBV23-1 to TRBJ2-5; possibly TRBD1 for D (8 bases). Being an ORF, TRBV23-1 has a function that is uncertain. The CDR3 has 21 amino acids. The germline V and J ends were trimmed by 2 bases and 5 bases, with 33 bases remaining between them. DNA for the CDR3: TGCGCCAGCAGTCAACGGCATCAGGGAGGGCCGGACAGGGAAAGGTATGAGACCCAGTACTTC. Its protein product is CASSQRHQGGPDRERYETQYF.

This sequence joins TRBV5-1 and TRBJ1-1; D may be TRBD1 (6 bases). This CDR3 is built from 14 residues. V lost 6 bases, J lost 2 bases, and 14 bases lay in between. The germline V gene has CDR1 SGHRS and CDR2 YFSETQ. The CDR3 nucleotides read TGCGCCAGCAAGACAGGCCCTACTAACACTGAAGCTTTCTTT. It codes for CASKTGPTNTEAFF.

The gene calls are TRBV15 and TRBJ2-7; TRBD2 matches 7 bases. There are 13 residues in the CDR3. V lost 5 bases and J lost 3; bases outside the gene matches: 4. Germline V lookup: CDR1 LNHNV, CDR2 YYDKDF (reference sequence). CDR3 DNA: TGTGCCACCAGCCGGCAGCGGGACTACGAGCAGTACTTC. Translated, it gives CATSRQRDYEQYF.

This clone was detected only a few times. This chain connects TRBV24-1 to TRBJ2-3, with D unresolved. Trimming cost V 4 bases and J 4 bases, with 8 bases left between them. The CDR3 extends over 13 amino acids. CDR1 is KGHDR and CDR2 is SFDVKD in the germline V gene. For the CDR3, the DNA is TGTGCCACCAGTGACCAGACTGCAGATACGCAGTATTTT. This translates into CATSDQTADTQYF.

The CDR3 DNA reads as TGTGCCAGCAGTCTCTTCCGCCGACTAGCGGGAGGGCCTATCACAGATACGCAGTATTTT. Translating gives CASSLFRRLAGGPITDTQYF. The V and J genes are TRBV6-6 and TRBJ2-3, with 14 nucleotides matching TRBD2. CDR3 length: 20 amino acids. Germline V gene lookup returns CDR1 MNHNY and CDR2 SVGAGI (reference sequence). Unmatched junction bases numbered 15, after V lost 5 bases and J lost 2 bases.

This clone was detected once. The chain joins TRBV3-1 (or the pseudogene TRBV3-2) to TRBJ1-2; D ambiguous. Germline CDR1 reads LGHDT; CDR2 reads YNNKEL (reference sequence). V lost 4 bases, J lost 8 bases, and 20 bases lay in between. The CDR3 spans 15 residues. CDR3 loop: CASSPRLRGGYGYTF. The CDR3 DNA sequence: TGTGCCAGCAGCCCGAGGCTCCGGGGAGGGTACGGCTACACCTTC.

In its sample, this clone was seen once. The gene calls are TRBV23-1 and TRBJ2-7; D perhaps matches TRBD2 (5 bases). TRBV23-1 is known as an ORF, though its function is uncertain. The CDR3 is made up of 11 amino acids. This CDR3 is CASSQSSAGLV. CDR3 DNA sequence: TGCGCCAGCAGTCAATCGTCGGCAGGACTCGTC.

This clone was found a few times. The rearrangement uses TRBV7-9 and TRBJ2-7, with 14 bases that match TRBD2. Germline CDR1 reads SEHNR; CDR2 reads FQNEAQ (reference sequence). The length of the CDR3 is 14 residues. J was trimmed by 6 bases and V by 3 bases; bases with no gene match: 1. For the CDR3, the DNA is TGTGCCAGCAGCTTCGGACTAGCGGGGGGCGAGCAGTACTTC. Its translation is CASSFGLAGGEQYF.

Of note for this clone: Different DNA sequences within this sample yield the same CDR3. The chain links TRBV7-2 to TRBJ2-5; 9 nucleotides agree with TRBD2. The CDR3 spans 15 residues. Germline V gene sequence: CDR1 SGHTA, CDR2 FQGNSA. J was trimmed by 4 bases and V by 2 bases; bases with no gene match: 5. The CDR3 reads CASSLNAGGGETQYF. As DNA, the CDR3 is TGTGCCAGCAGCTTAAACGCGGGGGGGGGAGAGACCCAGTACTTC.

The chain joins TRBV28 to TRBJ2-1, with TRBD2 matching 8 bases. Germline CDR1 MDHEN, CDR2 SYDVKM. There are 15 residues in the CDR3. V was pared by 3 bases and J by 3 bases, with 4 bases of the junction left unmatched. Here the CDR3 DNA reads TGTGCCAGCAGTTTGACACTAGCGGACTACAATGAGCAGTTCTTC. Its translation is CASSLTLADYNEQFF.